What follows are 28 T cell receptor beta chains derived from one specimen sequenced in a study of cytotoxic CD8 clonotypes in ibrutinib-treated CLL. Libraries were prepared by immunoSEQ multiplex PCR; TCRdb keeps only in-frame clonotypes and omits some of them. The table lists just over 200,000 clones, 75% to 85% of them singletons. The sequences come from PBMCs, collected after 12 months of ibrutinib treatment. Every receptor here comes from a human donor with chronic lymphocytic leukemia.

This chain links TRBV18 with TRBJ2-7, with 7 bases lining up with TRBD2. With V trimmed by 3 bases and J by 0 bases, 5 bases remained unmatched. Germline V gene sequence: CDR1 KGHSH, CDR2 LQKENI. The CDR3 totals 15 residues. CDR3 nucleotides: TGTGCCAGCTCACCCGGGGGGTTGTACTCCTACGAGCAGTACTTC. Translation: CASSPGGLYSYEQYF. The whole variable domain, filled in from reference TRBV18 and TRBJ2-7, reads NAGVMQNPRHLVRRRGQEARLRCSPMKGHSHVYWYRQLPEEGLKFMVYLQKENIIDESGMPKERFSAEFPKEGPSILRIQQVVRGDSAAYFCASSPGGLYSYEQYFGPGTRLTVT.

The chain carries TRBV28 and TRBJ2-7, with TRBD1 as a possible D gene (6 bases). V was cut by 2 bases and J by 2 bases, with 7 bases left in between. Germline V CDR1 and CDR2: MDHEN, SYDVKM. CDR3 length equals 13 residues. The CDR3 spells CASSLPGAYEQYF. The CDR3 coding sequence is TGTGCCAGCAGTTTACCAGGGGCCTACGAGCAGTACTTC.

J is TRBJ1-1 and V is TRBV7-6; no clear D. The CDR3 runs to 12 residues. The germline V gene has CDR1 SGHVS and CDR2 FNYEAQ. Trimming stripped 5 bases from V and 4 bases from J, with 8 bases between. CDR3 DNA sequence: TGTGCCAGCAGCCCCGGTACCACTGAAGCTTTCTTT. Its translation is CASSPGTTEAFF.

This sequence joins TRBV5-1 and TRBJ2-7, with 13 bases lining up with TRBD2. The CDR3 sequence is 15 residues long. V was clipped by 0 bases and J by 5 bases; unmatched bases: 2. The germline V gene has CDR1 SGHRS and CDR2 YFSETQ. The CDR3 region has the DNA TGCGCCAGCAGCTTGGAGGGGACTAGCGGGAACGAGCAGTACTTC. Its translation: CASSLEGTSGNEQYF.

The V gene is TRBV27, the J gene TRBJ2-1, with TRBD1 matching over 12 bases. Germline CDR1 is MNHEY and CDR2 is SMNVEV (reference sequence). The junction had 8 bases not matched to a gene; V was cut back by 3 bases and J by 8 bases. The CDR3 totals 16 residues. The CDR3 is CASSFQGQGARDEQFF. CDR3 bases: TGTGCCAGCAGTTTCCAGGGACAGGGGGCGCGGGATGAGCAGTTCTTC.

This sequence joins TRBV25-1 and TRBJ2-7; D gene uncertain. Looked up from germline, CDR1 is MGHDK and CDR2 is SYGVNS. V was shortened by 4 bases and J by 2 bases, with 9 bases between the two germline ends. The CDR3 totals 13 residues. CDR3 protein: CASSAPPAYEQYF. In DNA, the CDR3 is TGTGCCAGCAGTGCCCCTCCCGCCTACGAGCAGTACTTC.

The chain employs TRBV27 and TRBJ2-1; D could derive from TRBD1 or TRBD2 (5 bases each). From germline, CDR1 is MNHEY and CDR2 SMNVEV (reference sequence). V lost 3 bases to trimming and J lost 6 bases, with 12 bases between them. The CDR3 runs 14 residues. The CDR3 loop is CASSFGASGNEQFF. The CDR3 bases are TGTGCCAGCAGTTTCGGGGCCTCGGGCAATGAGCAGTTCTTC.

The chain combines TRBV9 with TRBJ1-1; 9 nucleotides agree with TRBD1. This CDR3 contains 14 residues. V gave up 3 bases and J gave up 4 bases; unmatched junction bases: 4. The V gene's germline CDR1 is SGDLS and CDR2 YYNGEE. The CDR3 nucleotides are TGTGCCAGCAGCGCGGGACAGGGTGGCACTGAAGCTTTCTTT. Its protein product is CASSAGQGGTEAFF.

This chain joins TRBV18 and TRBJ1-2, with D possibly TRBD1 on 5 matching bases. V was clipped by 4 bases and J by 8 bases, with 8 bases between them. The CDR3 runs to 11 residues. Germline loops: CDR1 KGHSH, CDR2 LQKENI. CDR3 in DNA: TGTGCCAGCTCACGGTCAGGGGGCTACACCTTC. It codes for CASSRSGGYTF.

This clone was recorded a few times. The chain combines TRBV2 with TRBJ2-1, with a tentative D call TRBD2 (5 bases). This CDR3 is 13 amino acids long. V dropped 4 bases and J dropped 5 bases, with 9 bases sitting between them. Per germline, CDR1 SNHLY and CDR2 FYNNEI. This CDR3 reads CASSGSGNNEQFF. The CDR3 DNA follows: TGTGCCAGCAGTGGGTCCGGGAACAATGAGCAGTTCTTC.

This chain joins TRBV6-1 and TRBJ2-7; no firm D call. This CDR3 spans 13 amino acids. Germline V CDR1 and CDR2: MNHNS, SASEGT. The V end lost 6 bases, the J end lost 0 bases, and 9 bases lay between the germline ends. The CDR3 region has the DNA TGTGCCAGCAGGGACGCAAGCTCCTACGAGCAGTACTTC. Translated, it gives CASRDASSYEQYF.

Written as DNA, the CDR3 is TGTGCCAGCAGCCAGGAATATACAGGGGGGAGAAAGTGGGATCAGCCCCAGCATTTT. Translated: CASSQEYTGGRKWDQPQHF. This chain uses TRBV14 with TRBJ1-5, with 8 bases that match TRBD1. Germline V lookup: CDR1 SGHDN, CDR2 FVKESK. V was clipped by 3 bases and J by 5 bases; unmatched bases: 18. CDR3 length: 19 amino acids.

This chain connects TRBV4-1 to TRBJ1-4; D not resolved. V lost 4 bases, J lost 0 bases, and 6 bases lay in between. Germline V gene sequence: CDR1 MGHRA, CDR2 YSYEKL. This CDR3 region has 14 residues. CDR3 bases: TGCGCCAGCAGCCGCTCCGCAACTAATGAAAAACTGTTTTTT. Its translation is CASSRSATNEKLFF.

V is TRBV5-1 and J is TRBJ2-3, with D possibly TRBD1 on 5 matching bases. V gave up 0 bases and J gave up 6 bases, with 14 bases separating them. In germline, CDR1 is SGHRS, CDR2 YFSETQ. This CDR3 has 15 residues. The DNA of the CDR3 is TGCGCCAGCAGCTTGGGCACTCGTAAGGGGGATACGCAGTATTTT. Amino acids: CASSLGTRKGDTQYF.

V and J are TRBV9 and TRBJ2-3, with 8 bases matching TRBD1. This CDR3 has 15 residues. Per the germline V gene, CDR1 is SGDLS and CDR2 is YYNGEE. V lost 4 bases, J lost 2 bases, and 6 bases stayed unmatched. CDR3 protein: CASSLQGAVTDTQYF. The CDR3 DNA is TGTGCCAGCAGCCTTCAGGGGGCCGTCACAGATACGCAGTATTTT.

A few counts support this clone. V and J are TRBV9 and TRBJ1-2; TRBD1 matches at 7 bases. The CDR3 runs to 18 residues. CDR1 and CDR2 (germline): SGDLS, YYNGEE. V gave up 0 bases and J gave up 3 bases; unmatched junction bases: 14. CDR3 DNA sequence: TGTGCCAGCAGCGTAGCGGGTGGACAGGCCGAATATCACTATGGCTACACCTTC. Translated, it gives CASSVAGGQAEYHYGYTF.

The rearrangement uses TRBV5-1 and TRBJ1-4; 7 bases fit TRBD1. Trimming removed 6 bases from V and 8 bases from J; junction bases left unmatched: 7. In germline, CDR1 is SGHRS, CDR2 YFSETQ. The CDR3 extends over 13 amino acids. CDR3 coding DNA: TGCGCCAGCACTTCCGGGACAGAAGAAAAACTGTTTTTT. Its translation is CASTSGTEEKLFF. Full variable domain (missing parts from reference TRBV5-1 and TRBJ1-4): KAGVTQTPRYLIKTRGQQVTLSCSPISGHRSVSWYQQTPGQGLQFLFEYFSETQRNKGNFPGRFSGRQFSNSRSEMNVSTLELGDSALYLCASTSGTEEKLFFGSGTQLSVL.

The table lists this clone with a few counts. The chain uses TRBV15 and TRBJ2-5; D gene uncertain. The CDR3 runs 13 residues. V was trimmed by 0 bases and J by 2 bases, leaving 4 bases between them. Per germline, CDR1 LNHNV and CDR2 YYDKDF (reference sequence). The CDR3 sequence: CATSRDLQETQYF. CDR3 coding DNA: TGTGCCACCAGCAGAGATCTACAAGAGACCCAGTACTTC.

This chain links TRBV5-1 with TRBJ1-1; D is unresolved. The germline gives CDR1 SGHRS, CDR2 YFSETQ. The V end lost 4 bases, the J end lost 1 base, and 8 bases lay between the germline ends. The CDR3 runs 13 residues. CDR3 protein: CASSIGENTEAFF. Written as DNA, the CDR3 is TGCGCCAGCAGCATCGGGGAGAACACTGAAGCTTTCTTT.

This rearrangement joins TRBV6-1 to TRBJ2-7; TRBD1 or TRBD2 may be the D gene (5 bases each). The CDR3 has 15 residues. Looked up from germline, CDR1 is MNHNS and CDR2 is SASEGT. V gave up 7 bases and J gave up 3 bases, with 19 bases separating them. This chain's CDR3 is CASTEPGRGNYEQYF. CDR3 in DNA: TGTGCCAGCACCGAACCGGGACGGGGAAACTACGAGCAGTACTTC.

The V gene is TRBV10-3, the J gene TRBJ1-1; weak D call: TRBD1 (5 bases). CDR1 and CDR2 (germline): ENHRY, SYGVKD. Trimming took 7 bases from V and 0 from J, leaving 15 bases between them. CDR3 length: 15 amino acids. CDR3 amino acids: CAIKGQGEVNTEAFF. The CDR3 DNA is TGTGCCATCAAGGGGCAGGGTGAGGTGAACACTGAAGCTTTCTTT.

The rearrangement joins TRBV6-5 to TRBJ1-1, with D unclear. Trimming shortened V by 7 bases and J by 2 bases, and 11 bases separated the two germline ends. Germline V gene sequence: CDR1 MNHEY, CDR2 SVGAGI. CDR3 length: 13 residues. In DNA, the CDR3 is TGTGCCAGCACCCAGTCAGGAAACACTGAAGCTTTCTTT. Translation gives CASTQSGNTEAFF.

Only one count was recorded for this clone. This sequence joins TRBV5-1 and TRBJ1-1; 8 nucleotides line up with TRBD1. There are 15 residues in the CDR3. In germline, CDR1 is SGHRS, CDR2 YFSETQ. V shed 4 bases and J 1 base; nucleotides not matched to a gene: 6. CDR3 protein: CASSVHGTGNTEAFF. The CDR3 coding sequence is TGCGCCAGCAGCGTGCACGGGACAGGGAACACTGAAGCTTTCTTT.

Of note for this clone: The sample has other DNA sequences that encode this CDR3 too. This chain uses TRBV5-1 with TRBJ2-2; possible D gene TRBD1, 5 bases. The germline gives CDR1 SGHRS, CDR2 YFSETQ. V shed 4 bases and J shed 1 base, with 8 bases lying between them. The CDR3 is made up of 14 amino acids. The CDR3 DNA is TGCGCCAGCAGCCTCGGACAGAACACCGGGGAGCTGTTTTTT. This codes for CASSLGQNTGELFF.

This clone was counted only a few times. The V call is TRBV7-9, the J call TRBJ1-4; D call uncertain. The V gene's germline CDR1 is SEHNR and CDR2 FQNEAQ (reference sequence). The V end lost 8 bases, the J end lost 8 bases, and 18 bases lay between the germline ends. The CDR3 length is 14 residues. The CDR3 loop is CASGSLAFREKLFF. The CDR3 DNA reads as TGTGCCAGCGGTTCCCTGGCGTTTCGCGAAAAACTGTTTTTT.

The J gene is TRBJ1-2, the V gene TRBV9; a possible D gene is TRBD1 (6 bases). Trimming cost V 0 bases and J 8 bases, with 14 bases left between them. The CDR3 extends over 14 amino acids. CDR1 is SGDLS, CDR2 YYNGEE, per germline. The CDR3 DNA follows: TGTGCCAGCAGCGTAGGAGGGGGACAAGAGGGCTACACCTTC. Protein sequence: CASSVGGGQEGYTF. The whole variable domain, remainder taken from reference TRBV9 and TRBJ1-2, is DSGVTQTPKHLITATGQRVTLRCSPRSGDLSVYWYQQSLDQGLQFLIQYYNGEERAKGNILERFSAQQFPDLHSELNLSSLELGDSALYFCASSVGGGQEGYTFGSGTRLTVV.

CDR3 DNA sequence: TGTGCCAGCAGCAGTTACAGGAGCAACTCTGGGGCCAACGTCCTGACTTTC. Translating it yields CASSSYRSNSGANVLTF. The chain has TRBV27 and TRBJ2-6; perhaps TRBD1 as D (5 bases). CDR1 is MNHEY, CDR2 SMNVEV, per germline (reference sequence). This CDR3 region has 17 residues. V gave up 6 bases and J gave up 0 bases, with 15 bases separating them.

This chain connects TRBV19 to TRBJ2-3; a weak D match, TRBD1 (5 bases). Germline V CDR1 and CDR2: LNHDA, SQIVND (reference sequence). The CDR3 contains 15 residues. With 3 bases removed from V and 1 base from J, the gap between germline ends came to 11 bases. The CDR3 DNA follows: TGTGCCAGTAGTATCCAGGGCTGGGGCACAGATACGCAGTATTTT. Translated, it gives CASSIQGWGTDTQYF. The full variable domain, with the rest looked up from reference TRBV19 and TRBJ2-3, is DGGITQSPKYLFRKEGQNVTLSCEQNLNHDAMYWYRQDPGQGLRLIYYSQIVNDFQKGDIAEGYSVSREKKESFPLTVTSAQKNPTAFYLCASSIQGWGTDTQYFGPGTRLTVL.